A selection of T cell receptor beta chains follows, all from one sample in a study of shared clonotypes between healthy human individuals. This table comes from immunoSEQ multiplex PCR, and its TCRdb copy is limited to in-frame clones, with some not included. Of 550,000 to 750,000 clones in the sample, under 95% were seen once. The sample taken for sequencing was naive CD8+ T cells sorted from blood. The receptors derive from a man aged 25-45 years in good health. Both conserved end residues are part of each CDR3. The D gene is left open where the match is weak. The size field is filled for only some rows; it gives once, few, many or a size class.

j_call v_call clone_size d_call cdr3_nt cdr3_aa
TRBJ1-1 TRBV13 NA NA TGTGCCAGCAGCTTAGACCAGGGAGCTTTCTTT CASSLDQGAFF
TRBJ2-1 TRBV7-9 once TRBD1 TGTGCCAGCAGCCGACCCCGGGACAGGGGCGATGAGCAGTTCTTC CASSRPRDRGDEQFF
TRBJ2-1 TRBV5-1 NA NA TGCGCCAGCAGGAGCGGTGGGGCCTACAATGAGCAGTTCTTC CASRSGGAYNEQFF
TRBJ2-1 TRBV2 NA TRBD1 TGTGCCAGCGGGGACAGCAGCAATGAGCAGTTCTTC CASGDSSNEQFF
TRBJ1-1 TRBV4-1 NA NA TGCGCCAGCAGCCAAGGGGACGAGATGAACACTGAAGCTTTCTTT CASSQGDEMNTEAFF
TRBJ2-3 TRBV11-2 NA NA TGTGCCAGCAGCCTATATAGCGGTGATACGCAGTATTTT CASSLYSGDTQYF
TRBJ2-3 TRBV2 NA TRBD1 TGTGCCAGCAGGGACAGGGAATCTCCTAGCACAGATACGCAGTATTTT CASRDRESPSTDTQYF
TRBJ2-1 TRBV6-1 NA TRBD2 TGTGCCAGCCAAAAGCGGGGTTACAATGAGCAGTTCTTC CASQKRGYNEQFF
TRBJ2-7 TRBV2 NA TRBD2 TGTGCCACCGGGAGGAGGTCCTACGAGCAGTACTTC CATGRRSYEQYF
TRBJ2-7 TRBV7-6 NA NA TGTGCCAGCAGCTTAGAAAGGGGCACTGTCTACGAGCAGTACTTC CASSLERGTVYEQYF
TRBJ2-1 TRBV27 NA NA TGTGCCAGCAGTTTAGGGGTTCCGGGAGAAGGGTCCTACAATGAGCAGTTCTTC CASSLGVPGEGSYNEQFF
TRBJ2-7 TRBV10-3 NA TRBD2 TGTGCCATCAGGGGGGGTACGGGACTAGGGAACTACGAGCAGTACTTC CAIRGGTGLGNYEQYF
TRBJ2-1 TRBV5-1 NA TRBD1 TGCGCCAGCAGCTTGTACGTAGGGACAGGGGTCGATGAGCAGTTCTTC CASSLYVGTGVDEQFF
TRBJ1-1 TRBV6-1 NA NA TGTGCCAGCACGAGGGACTACTACACTGAAGCTTTCTTT CASTRDYYTEAFF
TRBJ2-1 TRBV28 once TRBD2 TGTGCCAGCAGTACTAGGGGACTAGCGAAATACAATGAGCAGTTCTTC CASSTRGLAKYNEQFF
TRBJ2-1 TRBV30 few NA TGTGCCTGGGCCGGGAGCGGGAATGAGCAGTTCTTC CAWAGSGNEQFF
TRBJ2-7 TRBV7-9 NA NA TGTGCCAGCAGCGCACAGGAGGACTACGAGCAGTACTTC CASSAQEDYEQYF
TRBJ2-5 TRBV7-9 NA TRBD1 TGTGCCAGCAGCCACCGGGACAGGCCGAAAGAGACCCAGTACTTC CASSHRDRPKETQYF
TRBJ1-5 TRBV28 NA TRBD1 TGTGCCAGCAGCCGTGACAGGGGCTCAAGGCAGCCCCAGCATTTT CASSRDRGSRQPQHF
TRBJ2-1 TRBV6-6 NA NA TGTGCCAGCAGTTACTATCCCTATGAGCAGTTCTTC CASSYYPYEQFF
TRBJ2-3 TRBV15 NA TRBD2 TGTGCCACCAGCAACCGGGAGGCCGGGTGGAGCACAGATACGCAGTATTTT CATSNREAGWSTDTQYF
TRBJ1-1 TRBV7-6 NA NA TGTGCCAGCAGCCCCGGGGAGTGGACTTTGAACACTGAAGCTTTCTTT CASSPGEWTLNTEAFF
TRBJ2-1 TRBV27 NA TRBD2 TGTGCCAGCAATTTAGCGGGAGTTTACAATGAGCAGTTCTTC CASNLAGVYNEQFF
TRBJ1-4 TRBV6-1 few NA TGTGCCAGCAGTGAAAGTTGGGGTACAACTAATGAAAAACTGTTTTTT CASSESWGTTNEKLFF
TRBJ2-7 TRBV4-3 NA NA TGCGCCAGCAGCCAAGATCTAGCCTACGAGCAGTACTTC CASSQDLAYEQYF
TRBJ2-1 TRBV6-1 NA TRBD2 TGTGCCAGCAGTGAAGGGAGTTTAGCGGGAGTCGGGGGATGGAACAATGAGCAGTTCTTC CASSEGSLAGVGGWNNEQFF
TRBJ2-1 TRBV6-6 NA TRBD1 TGTGCCAGCAGTTCCGGGACAGGGGGCTATGAGCAGTTCTTC CASSSGTGGYEQFF
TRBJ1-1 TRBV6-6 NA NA TGTGCCAGCAGTTACTCGGACAACACTGAAGCTTTCTTT CASSYSDNTEAFF
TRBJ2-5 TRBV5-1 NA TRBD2 TGCGCCAGCAGCTTGGGACTAGCGGGAGAGGGCGAGACCCAGTACTTC CASSLGLAGEGETQYF
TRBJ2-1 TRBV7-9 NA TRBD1 TGTGCCAGCAGCGGGACAGGGCCCTACAATGAGCAGTTCTTC CASSGTGPYNEQFF
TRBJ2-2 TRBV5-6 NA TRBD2 TGTGCCAGCAGCTTTCCGCGGGACATAGCGGGGACCACCGGGGAGCTGTTTTTT CASSFPRDIAGTTGELFF
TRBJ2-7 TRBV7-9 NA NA TGTGCCAGCAGCCCCGGTTCAAGGTACCTCTACGAGCAGTACTTC CASSPGSRYLYEQYF
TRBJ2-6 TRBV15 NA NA TGTGCCACCAGCACCGATGAGTCTGGGGCCAACGTCCTGACTTTC CATSTDESGANVLTF
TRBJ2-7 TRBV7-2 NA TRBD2 TGTGCCAGCAGCTTAGAAGCGGGGGTAGACGAGCAGTACTTC CASSLEAGVDEQYF
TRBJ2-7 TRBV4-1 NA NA TGCGCCAGCAGCCAACACCCTTCCGCACAGGGCCTTTTCTACGAGCAGTACTTC CASSQHPSAQGLFYEQYF
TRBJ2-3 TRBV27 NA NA TGTGCCAGCAGTTGGGCAGAAGGCACAGATACGCAGTATTTT CASSWAEGTDTQYF
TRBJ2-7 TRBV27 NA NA TGTGCCAGCAGTTTATCACAGGGTGGGTACGAGCAGTACTTC CASSLSQGGYEQYF